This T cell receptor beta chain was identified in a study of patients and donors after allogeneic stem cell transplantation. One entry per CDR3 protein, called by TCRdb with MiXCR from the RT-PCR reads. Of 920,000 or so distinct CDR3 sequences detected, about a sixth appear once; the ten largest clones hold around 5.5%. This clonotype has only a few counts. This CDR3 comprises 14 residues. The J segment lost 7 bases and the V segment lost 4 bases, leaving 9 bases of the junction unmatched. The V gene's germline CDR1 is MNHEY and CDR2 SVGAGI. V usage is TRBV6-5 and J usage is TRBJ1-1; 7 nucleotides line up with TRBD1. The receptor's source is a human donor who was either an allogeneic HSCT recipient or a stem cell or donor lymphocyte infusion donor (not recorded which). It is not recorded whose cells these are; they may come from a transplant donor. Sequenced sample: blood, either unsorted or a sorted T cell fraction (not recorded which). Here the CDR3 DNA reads TGTGCCAGCAGTTTGCAGGGGGGAATGCTTGAAGCTTTCTTT. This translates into CASSLQGGMLEAFF.